The T cell receptor (beta chain) under discussion was sequenced for a study of CD8 T cells in ankylosing spondylitis. V was clipped by 4 bases and J by 5 bases; unmatched bases: 5. This CDR3 spans 15 amino acids. Germline values: CDR1 SGHRS, CDR2 YFSETQ. Findings and caveats of the study: For ankylosing spondylitis blood, a TCR beta motif of under 10 highly homologous variants appeared characteristic. As reported, disease-linked clones showed significant enrichment in matched ankylosing spondylitis synovial fluid.

Quantitative 5'-RACE with molecular barcodes produced the TCR beta libraries. MiXCR, run by TCRdb on the 5' RACE reads, gives a single entry per CDR3 protein. Of roughly 670,000 distinct CDR3 sequences in the sample, over 15% were seen once. Turning to this clonotype: The antigen is not known.

The V and J genes are TRBV5-1 and TRBJ2-5; 13 nucleotides line up with TRBD2. Sequenced material: blood, either unsorted or a sorted T cell fraction (not recorded which). This TCR came from a male donor with ankylosing spondylitis. CDR3 DNA: TGCGCCAGCAGCGGGGGACTAGCGGGGCTGGAGACCCAGTACTTC. Its translation: CASSGGLAGLETQYF. Based on the CDR3 plus reference TRBV5-1 and TRBJ2-5, the full variable domain is KAGVTQTPRYLIKTRGQQVTLSCSPISGHRSVSWYQQTPGQGLQFLFEYFSETQRNKGNFPGRFSGRQFSNSRSEMNVSTLELGDSALYLCASSGGLAGLETQYFGPGTRLLVL.